This T cell receptor beta chain was recorded in a study of OX40 agonist ivuxolimab in advanced cancers. General observations from the study: Among the least clonally expanded were partial responders at 0.1-3.0 mg/kg. Circulating CD4+ and CD8+ T cells showed clonal expansion by week 6 at 0.1 to 3.0 mg/kg.

For this clone: The antigen remains unidentified.

Using immunoSEQ multiplex PCR, the repertoire was profiled, and TCRdb retains in-frame clones only, with some absent. This sample has some 150,000 clones; more than 85% occur once, and the top ten carry roughly 1%. Looked up from germline, CDR1 is MNHEY and CDR2 is SMNVEV (reference sequence). This CDR3 spans 13 amino acids. V was clipped by 5 bases and J by 1 base, with 8 bases between them. The specimen was CD4+ or CD8+ T cells sorted from blood, collected in a trial of the OX40 agonist ivuxolimab. This sequence originates from an adult with an advanced solid tumor such as melanoma, head and neck, liver or kidney cancer. The chain links TRBV27 to TRBJ1-1; D ambiguous. The CDR3 nucleotides are TGTGCCAGCAGTCACCCCCAGAACACTGAAGCTTTCTTT. As protein: CASSHPQNTEAFF.